This T cell receptor (beta chain) was recorded in a study of blood T cell repertoires in COVID-19 (dated by TCRdb to between 2020 and 2021). Regarding the complete study: The collaborator samples originated in the United States, Italy and Spain and spanned the acute and convalescent phases of COVID-19. The prospective study material was composed of cDNA or gDNA derived from T cells, B-cell-depleted T cells, or PBMCs. Deeply sampled blood TCRbeta repertoires from subjects exposed to, actively infected with, or recovered from COVID-19 were included in the dataset. The repertoires were released in a freely available public database intended as a resource for research on the immune response to SARS-CoV-2. Samples were obtained from the ongoing ImmuneRACE study (first 160 participants) and from over 1,000 subjects provided by 6 global collaborators. Nearly every sample came with metadata listing a de-identified subject ID, COVID-19 status, age in years and sex. Where available, HLA class I and class II types were taken from metadata supplied by the sample provider and were not determined by assay-based typing. Summary of the overall study and its limitations: The quantity of clinical and demographic metadata differed by source and by participant and was supplied without curation.

Collaborating institutions collected whole blood in K2EDTA tubes following their own protocols. For TCRbeta analysis, collaborators shipped samples in one of three forms: frozen whole blood, isolated PBMCs, or DNA extracted from either of those sample types. With regard to this clone: This receptor's antigen is unknown. Within one base of it there is no much larger clone, and no base qualities were kept.

The germline V gene specifies SGDLS as CDR1 and YYNGEE as CDR2. The CDR3 goes from the cysteine to the phenylalanine over 18 residues. Solely the CDR3 DNA is kept, with 54 bases framed from the first base. The V and J ends are trimmed by 3 bases and 0 bases, leaving 20 bases between them. TCRbeta CDR3 regions were amplified from genomic DNA by means of the immunoSEQ Assay, a bias-controlled multiplex PCR. The paper's data handling went like this. The number of nucleated cells in each sample was estimated from the amplification of reference gene primers within the assay. Sequence reads were collapsed and filtered to measure the absolute abundance of every unique TCRbeta CDR3 rearrangement. For each sample, productive Simpson clonality was calculated by taking the square root of Simpson's diversity index across productive rearrangements. Held by TCRdb, this immuneACCESS table contains in-frame sequences only and omits some clones. Under half of the omission traces to an unresolved V gene where checked; the cause of the rest is unknown. V, J and clone size are those of that table, while D and trimming were read from the DNA. The sample records 95,000 to 150,000 clones, around two thirds of which are singletons. The ten biggest clones cover 2% to 2.5% of the sample.

The receptor was derived from a woman in her sixties or seventies with acute or convalescent COVID-19. The rearranged segments are TRBV9 and TRBJ2-3; possibly the D gene is TRBD2, per 7 matching bases. The sample consisted of peripheral blood. The CDR3 protein is CASSASGGGGPSTDTQYF. The bases read TGTGCCAGCAGCGCATCAGGAGGCGGGGGCCCTAGCACAGATACGCAGTATTTT.